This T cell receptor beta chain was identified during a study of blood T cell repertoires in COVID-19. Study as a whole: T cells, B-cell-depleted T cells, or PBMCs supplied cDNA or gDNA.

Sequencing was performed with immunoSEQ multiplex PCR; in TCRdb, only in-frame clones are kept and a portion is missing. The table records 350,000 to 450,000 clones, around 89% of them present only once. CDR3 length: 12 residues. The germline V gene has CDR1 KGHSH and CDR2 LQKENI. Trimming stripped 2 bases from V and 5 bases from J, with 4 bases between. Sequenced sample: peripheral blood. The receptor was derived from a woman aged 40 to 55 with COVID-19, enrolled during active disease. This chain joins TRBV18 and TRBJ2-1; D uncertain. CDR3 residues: CASSPVDNEQFF. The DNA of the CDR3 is TGTGCCAGCTCACCAGTAGACAATGAGCAGTTCTTC.